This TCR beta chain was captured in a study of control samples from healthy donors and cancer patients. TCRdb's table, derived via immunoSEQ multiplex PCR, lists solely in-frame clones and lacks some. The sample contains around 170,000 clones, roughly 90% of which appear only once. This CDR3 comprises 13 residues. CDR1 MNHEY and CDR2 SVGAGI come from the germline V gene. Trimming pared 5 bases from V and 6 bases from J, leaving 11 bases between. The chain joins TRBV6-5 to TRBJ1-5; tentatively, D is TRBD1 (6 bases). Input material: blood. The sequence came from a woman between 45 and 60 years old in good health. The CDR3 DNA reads TGTGCCAGCAGTCTAAACAGGGCTCAGCCCCAGCATTTT. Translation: CASSLNRAQPQHF.